This T cell receptor beta chain was recorded in a study of CD8+ T cells in alopecia areata. About the study: Oral tofacitinib (5 to 10 mg twice daily) was administered to treated patients. The SALT score measured affected scalp surface percentage in treated patients. Study results and limitations: Scalp sequencing captures resident alphabeta T cells of normal skin too. Scalp clonality and expanded CD8+ clones among the top 100 fell significantly with tofacitinib.

This CDR3 comprises 16 residues. Germline CDR1 is ENHRY and CDR2 is SYGVKD. With 6 bases removed from V and 1 base from J, the gap between germline ends came to 18 bases. Only one count was recorded for this clone. As yet, its antigen is unknown. Documented treatment: oral pan-JAK inhibitor, 5-10 mg twice daily. It was cDNA, reverse transcribed from extracted RNA, that served as the sequencing template. Generated by immunoSEQ multiplex PCR, the TCRdb table keeps only in-frame clones and is missing some. This table holds about 160,000 clones, around 71% found once. This sequence joins TRBV10-3 and TRBJ1-1; D is possibly TRBD1 (5 bases). This TCR came from a human donor with alopecia areata. Sequences were derived from CD4+ T cells sorted from blood, sampled at week 4, from a patient treated with tofacitinib. The CDR3, as DNA: TGTGCCATCAGCGGGCCGAGGTTGGGGCGGAACACTGAAGCTTTCTTT. Protein: CAISGPRLGRNTEAFF.